This entry features one T cell receptor (beta chain) sequence. In the authors' methods: Estimates of nucleated cell counts were drawn from the amplification of reference gene primers. Measured with immunoSEQ multiplex PCR; TCRdb has only the in-frame clones, and not every one. The D gene and trimming were derived from the DNA, and the V and J assignments and clone size from that table. Of 150,000 to 200,000 clones listed, 85% are singletons. V lost 3 bases, J lost 9 bases, and 6 bases stayed unmatched. CDR1 MGHRA and CDR2 YSYEKL come from the germline V gene. The CDR3 contains 14 residues. This sample is drawn from a study of blood T cell repertoires in COVID-19. The overall study: Collection of acute and convalescent COVID-19 samples took place in the United States, Italy and Spain. The analysed material was cDNA or gDNA that came from T cells, B-cell-depleted T cells, or PBMCs.

This clonotype originated in a human donor with acute or convalescent COVID-19. The donor label of this sample is uncertain. This chain links TRBV4-1 with TRBJ1-1; the match to TRBD1 covers 11 bases. The sample was peripheral blood. CDR3 loop: CASSHRDRGLKAFF. CDR3 coding DNA: TGCGCCAGCAGCCACCGGGACAGGGGGTTAAAAGCTTTCTTT.